These 3 T cell receptor beta chains were all obtained from the same sample, sequenced in a study of cytomegalovirus exposure and HLA in healthy donors. The PCR was carried out with 60 Vbeta primers and 13 Jbeta primers. Some clones are missing from TCRdb's copy, which holds only in-frame ones; the method was immunoSEQ multiplex PCR. This repertoire shows more than 150,000 clones, about four fifths found once; its top ten account for 1.5% to 2%. What was sequenced was PBMCs. The receptor source for this set is a woman in her twenties or thirties in good health and CMV-seronegative.

The chain links TRBV30 to TRBJ2-3, with 7 bases matching TRBD2. The V gene's germline CDR1 is GTSNPN and CDR2 SVGIG (reference sequence). J gave up 7 bases and V 3 bases, and 10 bases lay outside the gene matches. The CDR3 is 14 amino acids. This chain's CDR3 is CAWRLRGGSHTQYF. The CDR3, as DNA: TGTGCCTGGAGGCTCCGCGGGGGATCTCATACGCAGTATTTT.

The genes are TRBV5-1 and TRBJ1-5, with D hard to call. Trimming shortened V by 2 bases and J by 3 bases, and 6 bases separated the two germline ends. The CDR3 contains 13 residues. CDR1 and CDR2 (germline): SGHRS, YFSETQ. The CDR3 here is CASSFGPNQPQHF. The CDR3 DNA is TGCGCCAGCAGCTTTGGCCCCAATCAGCCCCAGCATTTT.

The chain has TRBV5-1 and TRBJ2-7, with D hard to call. The V end lost 2 bases, the J end lost 0 bases, and 9 bases lay between the germline ends. CDR1 is SGHRS, CDR2 YFSETQ, per germline. The CDR3 runs to 14 residues. CDR3 nucleotide sequence: TGCGCCAGCAGCTTAGAGCACAGCTCCTACGAGCAGTACTTC. It translates to CASSLEHSSYEQYF.